This T cell receptor beta chain comes out of a study of cytomegalovirus exposure and HLA in healthy donors. The CDR3 is made up of 15 amino acids. CDR1 MGHRA and CDR2 YSYEKL come from the germline V gene. Trimming shortened V by 2 bases and J by 0 bases, and 8 bases separated the two germline ends. Study-wide points: Specific recognition of CMV antigens was confirmed in vitro for a few chains (all CMV-associated).

Produced via immunoSEQ multiplex PCR; TCRdb's table is partial and in-frame only. The sample carries some 200,000 clones, around nine tenths recorded once. Remarks on this clone: Antigen unknown.

The sequencing sample was made of PBMCs. The TCR comes from a man under 40 in good health and CMV-seropositive. The chain has TRBV4-1 and TRBJ1-3; no firm D call. This CDR3 is CASSQHEDSGNTIYF. The CDR3 region has the DNA TGCGCCAGCAGCCAACACGAGGACTCTGGAAACACCATATATTTT.